These 19 T cell receptor beta chains were all obtained from the same sample, sequenced in a study of preoperative IRX-2 immunotherapy in early breast cancer. Some clones are missing from TCRdb's copy, which holds only in-frame ones; the method was immunoSEQ multiplex PCR. Altogether around 88,000 clones are present, 80% to 90% being singletons, with the ten largest covering roughly 2%. Sample treatment: preoperative locoregional IRX-2 cytokine immunotherapy. The specimen comprised tumor tissue, sampled after IRX-2 immunotherapy. The source is a human donor with breast cancer.

V is TRBV19 and J is TRBJ2-5, with D unresolved. Trimming took off 2 bases at V and 5 bases at J, with 6 bases between the two ends. Per the germline V gene, CDR1 is LNHDA and CDR2 is SQIVND (reference sequence). This CDR3 contains 12 residues. For the CDR3, the DNA is TGTGCCAGTAGTATAAGCCGTGAGACCCAGTACTTC. Amino acid sequence: CASSISRETQYF. The variable domain in full, completed from reference TRBV19 and TRBJ2-5, reads DGGITQSPKYLFRKEGQNVTLSCEQNLNHDAMYWYRQDPGQGLRLIYYSQIVNDFQKGDIAEGYSVSREKKESFPLTVTSAQKNPTAFYLCASSISRETQYFGPGTRLLVL.

On this clone: At one end, the junction sequence differs from germline, possibly due to a read error. The chain joins TRBV19 to TRBJ1-5, with D perhaps matching TRBD1 (5 bases). The germline V gene has CDR1 LNHDA and CDR2 SQIVND (reference sequence). The CDR3 runs to 15 residues. CDR3 bases: TGTGCCAGTAGTTTAGATGGGGGTAGCAATCAGCCCCAGCATTTT. It specifies CASSLDGGSNQPQHF. Variable domain in full (rest from reference TRBV19 and TRBJ1-5): DGGITQSPKYLFRKEGQNVTLSCEQNLNHDAMYWYRQDPGQGLRLIYYSQIVNDFQKGDIAEGYSVSREKKESFPLTVTSAQKNPTAFYLCASSLDGGSNQPQHFGDGTRLSIL.

This clone turned up a few times. V gene TRBV11-3 combines with J gene TRBJ1-1; no reliable D call. Germline lookup yields CDR1 SGHNT and CDR2 YENEEA. This CDR3 has 14 residues. Trimming left V 3 bases short and J 4 bases short, with 12 bases between. The CDR3 DNA reads TGTGCCAGCAGCTTGGGAGGATTTGGCACTGAAGCTTTCTTT. Amino acids: CASSLGGFGTEAFF.

The chain couples TRBV5-1 to TRBJ1-4; TRBD1 matches 7 bases. The CDR3 contains 15 residues. The ends lost 0 bases at V and 7 bases at J; junction bases unmatched: 6. Germline V gene sequence: CDR1 SGHRS, CDR2 YFSETQ. The CDR3 spells CASSLAGQRGEKLFF. CDR3 DNA: TGCGCCAGCAGCTTGGCGGGACAGAGGGGTGAAAAACTGTTTTTT.

The sample holds a few counts of this clone. The V and J genes are TRBV28 and TRBJ2-7; 9 nucleotides line up with TRBD1. Trimming cost V 5 bases and J 3 bases; bases outside gene matches: 2. The CDR3 contains 13 residues. The V gene's germline CDR1 is MDHEN and CDR2 SYDVKM. The CDR3 nucleotides are TGTGCCAGCAGTCTGGGACAGGGCTACGAGCAGTACTTC. The encoded protein is CASSLGQGYEQYF.

The rearrangement uses TRBV18 and TRBJ2-2; a possible D gene is TRBD1 (5 bases). Germline V gene data show CDR1 as KGHSH and CDR2 as LQKENI. V gave up 2 bases and J gave up 5 bases, with 9 bases separating them. The CDR3 length is 14 residues. The CDR3: CASSPIQGTGELFF. CDR3 DNA: TGTGCCAGCTCACCAATCCAGGGAACCGGGGAGCTGTTTTTT. Full variable domain (missing parts from reference TRBV18 and TRBJ2-2): NAGVMQNPRHLVRRRGQEARLRCSPMKGHSHVYWYRQLPEEGLKFMVYLQKENIIDESGMPKERFSAEFPKEGPSILRIQQVVRGDSAAYFCASSPIQGTGELFFGEGSRLTVL.

This sequence joins TRBV30 and TRBJ1-3, with unresolved D. The CDR3 covers 13 residues. The V and J ends lost 5 bases and 0 bases respectively, with 8 bases between them. CDR1 is GTSNPN, CDR2 SVGIG, per germline (reference sequence). The CDR3 loop is CAWGEFSGNTIYF. DNA for the CDR3: TGTGCCTGGGGGGAGTTCTCTGGAAACACCATATATTTT.

This rearrangement joins TRBV19 to TRBJ2-7; 9 bases are a match to TRBD1. The germline CDR1 and CDR2 sequences are LNHDA and SQIVND (reference sequence). The CDR3 runs 16 residues. V trimming: 2 bases; J trimming: 8 bases; junction bases outside the gene matches: 13. CDR3 sequence reads: CASSIKSGTGTGQQYF. The CDR3 DNA reads as TGTGCCAGTAGTATAAAGTCAGGGACAGGGACAGGACAGCAGTACTTC.

The chain has TRBV6-7 and TRBJ1-2; TRBD1 matches 9 bases. TRBV6-7 is marked as an open reading frame, function uncertain. The CDR3 consists of 16 residues. V was pared by 6 bases and J by 0 bases, with 8 bases of the junction left unmatched. The CDR3 nucleotides read TGTGCCAGCAGCCAACGGGGGACAGGGCCTAACTATGGCTACACCTTC. Encoded protein: CASSQRGTGPNYGYTF.

The V call is TRBV28, the J call TRBJ1-2; a weak D match, TRBD1 (5 bases). The CDR3 is 12 residues long. Trimming left V 2 bases short and J 8 bases short, with 9 bases between. Germline CDR1 MDHEN, CDR2 SYDVKM. The CDR3 protein is CASSLEGDGYTF. The DNA of the CDR3 is TGTGCCAGCAGTTTAGAAGGGGACGGCTACACCTTC.

J is TRBJ2-3 and V is TRBV25-1; maybe TRBD2 (6 bases). This CDR3 has 15 residues. Trimming left V 2 bases short and J 4 bases short, with 13 bases between. CDR1 is MGHDK and CDR2 is SYGVNS in the germline V gene. CDR3 sequence reads: CASSEGDSRADTQYF. DNA of the CDR3: TGTGCCAGCAGTGAAGGGGACTCGAGGGCAGATACGCAGTATTTT.

Note on this clone: With the read ending 4 residues before the CDR3 end, the germline J gene is used to fill in that end. The chain joins TRBV10-2 to TRBJ1-1; no clear D. Trimming left V 8 bases short and J 1 base short, with 20 bases between. Looked up from germline, CDR1 is WSHSY and CDR2 is SAAADI. This CDR3 is 16 amino acids long. The CDR3 loop reads CASQMRSPAANTEAFF. The part of the CDR3 DNA that was read is TGCGCCAGCCAAATGCGGTCCCCGGCAGCGAACACT.

The gene calls are TRBV30 and TRBJ1-5; TRBD1 matches at 11 bases. The CDR3 runs 16 residues. Germline V gene lookup returns CDR1 GTSNPN and CDR2 SVGIG (reference sequence). Trimming removed 0 bases from V and 5 bases from J; junction bases left unmatched: 6. CDR3 region: CAWSVRGQGAYQPQHF. Written as DNA, the CDR3 is TGTGCCTGGAGTGTACGCGGACAGGGGGCCTATCAGCCCCAGCATTTT. Looking up the rest from reference TRBV30 and TRBJ1-5 gives the full variable domain: SQTIHQWPATLVQPVGSPLSLECTVEGTSNPNLYWYRQAAGRGLQLLFYSVGIGQISSEVPQNLSASRPQDRQFILSSKKLLLSDSGFYLCAWSVRGQGAYQPQHFGDGTRLSIL.

V is TRBV11-3 and J is TRBJ2-7; D might be TRBD1 (6 bases). The CDR3 spans 14 residues. Germline lookup yields CDR1 SGHNT and CDR2 YENEEA. V lost 3 bases to trimming and J lost 12 bases, with 21 bases between them. In DNA, the CDR3 is TGTGCCAGCAGCTTGCAGGGGCTAAAGAGTTCTGCGTACTTC. Its translation is CASSLQGLKSSAYF.

This clone was seen once. The read halts 1 residue ahead of the CDR3 end, with the missing end drawn from the germline J gene. This sequence joins TRBV11-3 and TRBJ1-1; weak D call: TRBD1 (6 bases). Trimming shortened V by 3 bases and J by 0 bases, and 17 bases separated the two germline ends. The CDR3 runs to 17 residues. Germline V gene lookup returns CDR1 SGHNT and CDR2 YENEEA. The sequenced part of the CDR3 DNA is TGTGCCAGCAGCTTGGCGGCAGGGGCGAATTTGAACACTGAAGCTTTC. This sequence encodes CASSLAAGANLNTEAF. The full CDR3 sequence reads CASSLAAGANLNTEAFF.

The chain links TRBV11-3 to TRBJ2-5; D may be TRBD1 or TRBD2 (6 bases each). Deletions cut 3 bases from V and 4 bases from J, with 12 bases between. The CDR3 has 14 residues. The germline V gene has CDR1 SGHNT and CDR2 YENEEA. The CDR3 DNA is TGTGCCAGCAGCTTCAGGGGAGGCGGAGAGACCCAGTACTTC. This sequence encodes CASSFRGGGETQYF.

The V and J genes are TRBV19 and TRBJ1-1; D is unresolved. V shed 4 bases and J shed 11 bases, with 17 bases lying between them. This CDR3 has 13 amino acids. Germline V gives CDR1 LNHDA, CDR2 SQIVND (reference sequence). CDR3 loop: CASSRRRASEAFF. Written as DNA, the CDR3 is TGTGCCAGTAGTAGAAGACGGGCCTCCGAGGCTTTCTTT.

The rearrangement links TRBV14 to TRBJ2-3, with a possible D match to TRBD2 (6 bases). The V end lost 6 bases, the J end lost 3 bases, and 16 bases lay between the germline ends. CDR3 length equals 15 residues. Germline assignment: CDR1 SGHDN and CDR2 FVKESK. The CDR3 loop is CASSLRGLGTDTQYF. In DNA, the CDR3 is TGTGCCAGCAGTCTCCGGGGACTTGGAACAGATACGCAGTATTTT.

The J gene is TRBJ2-5, the V gene TRBV5-1, with 11 positions matching TRBD1. The germline V gene encodes CDR1 SGHRS and CDR2 YFSETQ. Trimming at V came to 2 bases and at J to 4 bases, leaving 4 bases not matched to a gene. The CDR3 is 15 residues long. CDR3 DNA sequence: TGCGCCAGCAGCTTAAAGGGGACAGGGGGAGAGACCCAGTACTTC. Translating gives CASSLKGTGGETQYF.